This T cell receptor (beta chain) was identified in a study of identical twins. Unique molecular identifiers were present on the cDNA, and a universal primer site came from template switching. TCRdb used MiXCR to reprocess the 5' RACE reads, holding one entry per CDR3 protein. The sample consists of approximately 670,000 distinct CDR3 sequences, around 6% of them appearing once. The CDR3 sequence is 14 residues long. Germline V gene sequence: CDR1 MNHEY, CDR2 SVGAGI. Trimming took off 2 bases at V and 3 bases at J, with 9 bases between the two ends. This clonotype showed up many times. Input material: naive T cells sorted from blood. The V and J genes are TRBV6-5 and TRBJ2-3; D assignment may be TRBD1 or TRBD2 (5 bases each). This receptor was obtained from a man between 18 and 35 years old in good health. The CDR3 nucleotides read TGTGCCAGCAGTTACGGGGGTGGAACAGATACGCAGTATTTT. This gives the protein CASSYGGGTDTQYF.